This T cell receptor beta chain was sequenced during a study of metastatic and nonmetastatic thyroid tumors. Study-level information: Where malignant and benign thyroid patients were concerned, repertoires were compared across blood and tumor or nodule tissue. Points from the study as a whole: It was reported that TCR beta diversity was significantly higher in malignant thyroid tumors than benign nodules, in blood and tumor.

Authors' analysis steps: CDR3 was compared across clinicopathological groups, and the resulting differences were used to build a distant-metastasis classifier for papillary thyroid cancer. With MiXCR, TCRdb reprocessed the PCR reads. These V and J calls derive from TCRdb rather than the authors' analysis. The sample includes 35,000 to 50,000 clones, about 17% seen only once; the top ten take about a tenth. In its sample, this clone was seen many times. Its antigen is undetermined. V was clipped by 6 bases and J by 4 bases; unmatched bases: 11. This CDR3 comprises 16 residues. The germline CDR1 and CDR2 sequences are MNHEY and SVGEGT. All patients were untreated before thyroid surgery.

This sequence originates from a female donor with papillary thyroid cancer or a benign thyroid nodule (not recorded which). Some clones in this sample may be carry-over from other donors' samples. The sequencing input was tumor tissue. This rearrangement joins TRBV6-2 or TRBV6-3 to TRBJ2-5; 10 nucleotides match TRBD2. CDR3 residues: CASSPPSASGRETQYF. The CDR3 DNA is TGTGCCAGCAGCCCCCCCTCGGCTAGCGGGAGAGAGACCCAGTACTTC.